The present entry profiles one TCR beta chain with its context. The data were obtained in a study of shared clonotypes between healthy human individuals. The run depth of the assay was deep. This table comes from immunoSEQ multiplex PCR, and its TCRdb copy is limited to in-frame clones, with some not included. The profile shows about 2 million clones, roughly 94% of them singletons. The CDR3 sequence is 14 residues long. Germline CDR1 reads ENHRY; CDR2 reads SYGVKD. V dropped 4 bases and J dropped 3 bases, with 13 bases sitting between them. Healthy adults negative for HIV, lacking recent acute infections or vaccinations, served as donors.

Material for sequencing was naive CD4+ T cells sorted from blood. Subset described: CD45RA+ positively selected. This TCR derives from a man between 18 and 29 years old in good health. The rearrangement uses TRBV10-3 and TRBJ2-7; D is possibly TRBD1 or TRBD2 (5 bases each). CDR3 coding DNA: TGTGCCATCAGTGGGACGTATGGGGGCTACGAGCAGTACTTC. The encoded protein is CAISGTYGGYEQYF.